These T cell receptor beta chains were read from a single sample in a study of blood T cell repertoires in COVID-19. The assay was immunoSEQ multiplex PCR, and TCRdb's table has in-frame clones only and misses some. This table has roughly 340,000 clones, 80% to 90% appearing once. Material: PBMCs or T cells enriched from blood (not recorded which). Every receptor here comes from a middle-aged man in a cohort exposed to, infected with or recovered from COVID-19 (not recorded which). Each CDR3 is given with its conserved first and last residue. A D gene is named only where the DNA matches it firmly. Clone size is given for some rows only: seen once, a few or many times, or a class if the clone is expanded.

CDR3: CASSESKGGQGQDGYTF
DNA: TGTGCCAGCAGTGAAAGCAAGGGGGGACAGGGTCAGGATGGCTACACCTTC
J: TRBJ1-2
V: TRBV6-1
D: TRBD1
size: NA

CDR3: CASSLGIAGPYNEQFF
DNA: TGTGCCAGCAGCTTAGGAATCGCGGGCCCTTACAATGAGCAGTTCTTC
J: TRBJ2-1
V: TRBV11-3
D: NA
size: NA

CDR3: CASSLVIAGSRGTGELFF
DNA: TGCGCCAGCAGCTTGGTCATAGCGGGCAGCCGGGGCACCGGGGAGCTGTTTTTT
J: TRBJ2-2
V: TRBV5-1
D: TRBD2
size: NA

CDR3: CASSGLANTGELFF
DNA: TGTGCCAGCTCAGGACTAGCGAACACCGGGGAGCTGTTTTTT
J: TRBJ2-2
V: TRBV19
D: TRBD2
size: NA

CDR3: CASKAFSRVYEQYF
DNA: TGTGCCAGCAAGGCTTTTTCTCGGGTGTACGAGCAGTACTTC
J: TRBJ2-7
V: TRBV27
D: NA
size: NA

CDR3: CASSAGGELFF
DNA: TGCGCCAGCAGTGCAGGCGGGGAGCTGTTTTTT
J: TRBJ2-2
V: TRBV10-1
D: NA
size: NA

CDR3: CASSAFEDQPQHF
DNA: TGTGCCAGTAGTGCTTTCGAGGATCAGCCCCAGCATTTT
J: TRBJ1-5
V: TRBV27
D: NA
size: NA

CDR3: CASSLGQLPVAGNEQFF
DNA: TGCGCCAGCAGCTTGGGACAGCTTCCAGTAGCGGGAAATGAGCAGTTCTTC
J: TRBJ2-1
V: TRBV5-1
D: TRBD2
size: NA

CDR3: CASSIEGGRADYEQYF
DNA: TGTGCCAGTAGTATAGAAGGCGGGAGGGCCGACTACGAGCAGTACTTC
J: TRBJ2-7
V: TRBV19
D: TRBD2
size: NA

CDR3: CAVSAQAGSPNTGELFF
DNA: TGCGCCGTTTCCGCCCAGGCGGGAAGTCCGAACACCGGGGAGCTGTTTTTT
J: TRBJ2-2
V: TRBV10-2
D: NA
size: NA

CDR3: CASSPRIRDRGYNEQFF
DNA: TGTGCCAGCAGCCCCCGGATCAGGGACAGGGGTTACAATGAGCAGTTCTTC
J: TRBJ2-1
V: TRBV3-1/TRBV3-2
D: TRBD1
size: NA

CDR3: CSVSLGQGNQPQHF
DNA: TGCAGCGTCTCCCTGGGACAGGGGAATCAGCCCCAGCATTTT
J: TRBJ1-5
V: TRBV29-1
D: TRBD1
size: NA

CDR3: CASSQGGTSGGEQYF
DNA: TGCGCCAGCAGCCAAGGCGGGACTAGCGGAGGCGAGCAGTACTTC
J: TRBJ2-7
V: TRBV4-1
D: TRBD2
size: NA

CDR3: CASRASSGRRYEQYF
DNA: TGTGCCAGCAGAGCCTCTAGCGGGAGAAGGTACGAGCAGTACTTC
J: TRBJ2-7
V: TRBV3-1/TRBV3-2
D: TRBD2
size: few

CDR3: CASAPSGGNTIYF
DNA: TGTGCTAGTGCCCCTTCGGGAGGAAACACCATATATTTT
J: TRBJ1-3
V: TRBV12-5
D: NA
size: NA

CDR3: CASSRGTDEKLFF
DNA: TGTGCCAGCTCACGTGGGACAGATGAAAAACTGTTTTTT
J: TRBJ1-4
V: TRBV18
D: TRBD1
size: NA

CDR3: CASSFGGTGANYGYTF
DNA: TGCGCCAGCAGCTTTGGGGGGACAGGGGCTAACTATGGCTACACCTTC
J: TRBJ1-2
V: TRBV5-1
D: TRBD1
size: NA

CDR3: CASSREGNQPQHF
DNA: TGCGCCAGCAGCCGGGAGGGGAATCAGCCCCAGCATTTT
J: TRBJ1-5
V: TRBV4-1
D: NA
size: NA

CDR3: CASSRGEGFSGANVLTF
DNA: TGTGCCAGCAGCAGAGGGGAGGGGTTCAGTGGGGCCAACGTCCTGACTTTC
J: TRBJ2-6
V: TRBV9
D: TRBD2
size: NA

CDR3: CASSPAWGVETQYF
DNA: TGTGCCAGCAGCCCAGCCTGGGGGGTAGAGACCCAGTACTTC
J: TRBJ2-5
V: TRBV7-9
D: NA
size: NA

CDR3: CASMGPTATNEKLFF
DNA: TGTGCCAGTATGGGCCCTACAGCAACTAATGAAAAACTGTTTTTT
J: TRBJ1-4
V: TRBV19
D: NA
size: NA

CDR3: CASSFAGYNEQFF
DNA: TGTGCCAGCAGCTTTGCGGGCTACAATGAGCAGTTCTTC
J: TRBJ2-1
V: TRBV7-2
D: NA
size: many

CDR3: CASSQEGGGRTGELFF
DNA: TGTGCCAGCAGCCAAGAAGGAGGCGGGAGGACCGGGGAGCTGTTTTTT
J: TRBJ2-2
V: TRBV3-1/TRBV3-2
D: TRBD2
size: NA

CDR3: CASSVEAPQPQHF
DNA: TGTGCCAGCAGTGTGGAGGCCCCTCAGCCCCAGCATTTT
J: TRBJ1-5
V: TRBV2
D: NA
size: NA